The present T cell receptor beta chain was sequenced within a study of T cell changes during pregnancy in multiple sclerosis (dated by TCRdb to 2018 to 2020). Broadly, across the study: In women with multiple sclerosis, the researchers looked at how the T cell repertoire shifted as pregnancy progressed.

This clone appeared a few times. The target of this receptor is not known. Per-base qualities were not stored, and no clone one base away is much larger. At the junction V is shortened by 0 bases and J by 4 bases, with 15 bases in between. There are 16 amino acids in the CDR3, from cysteine to phenylalanine inclusive. Just the 48-base CDR3 DNA is kept, in frame starting at base 1. From the germline V gene, CDR1 is MGHDK and CDR2 is SYGVNS. Library generation was performed with the immunoSEQ multiplex PCR assay. Drawn from immuneACCESS, this table holds only the in-frame rearrangements with V and J called that TCRdb kept. Clones are partly lost; checked studies trace under half to an unresolved V gene and leave the rest unexplained. This sample has about 51,000 clones in its table, and 93% of those were observed once. The ten top clones hold around 1.9% of the sample.

The receptor's source is a female donor with multiple sclerosis, enrolled in a pregnancy study. The sequencing here drew on peripheral blood, taken in the second trimester of pregnancy. The chain employs TRBV25-1 and TRBJ2-5, with no D gene named confidently. The CDR3 sequence is CASSEYVPLERETQYF. The bases read TGTGCCAGCAGTGAATACGTGCCCCTCGAGCGAGAGACCCAGTACTTC.